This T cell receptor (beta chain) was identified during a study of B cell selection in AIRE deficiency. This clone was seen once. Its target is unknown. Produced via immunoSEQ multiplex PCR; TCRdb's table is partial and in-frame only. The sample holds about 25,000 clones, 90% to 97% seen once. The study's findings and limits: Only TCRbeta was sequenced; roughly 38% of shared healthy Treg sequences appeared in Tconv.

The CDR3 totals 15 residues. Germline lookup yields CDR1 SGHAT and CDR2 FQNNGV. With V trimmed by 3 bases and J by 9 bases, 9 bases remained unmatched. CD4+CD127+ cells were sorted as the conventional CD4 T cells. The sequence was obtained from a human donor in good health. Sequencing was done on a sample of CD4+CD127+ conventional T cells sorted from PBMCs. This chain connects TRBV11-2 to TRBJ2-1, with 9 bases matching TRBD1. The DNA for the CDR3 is TGTGCCAGCAGCTTTGACAGGGGGATGAGCGGTGAGCAGTTCTTC. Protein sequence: CASSFDRGMSGEQFF.